What follows are 18 T cell receptor beta chains derived from one specimen sequenced in a study of blood T cell repertoires in COVID-19. Generated by immunoSEQ multiplex PCR, the TCRdb table keeps only in-frame clones and is missing some. In the table there are under 300,000 clones, around nine tenths of which are singletons. The material sequenced was peripheral blood. The receptors were gathered from a man aged 30 to 39 with COVID-19, enrolled during active disease.

CDR3 residues: CASSGGGRTEAFF. The CDR3, as DNA: TGTGCCAGCAGTGGAGGGGGTCGCACTGAAGCTTTCTTT. The V and J genes are TRBV2 and TRBJ1-1, with D maybe TRBD1 (6 bases). The CDR3 extends over 13 amino acids. Deletions cut 4 bases from V and 4 bases from J, with 10 bases between. Germline V gene lookup returns CDR1 SNHLY and CDR2 FYNNEI.

The V and J genes are TRBV19 and TRBJ2-2, with D perhaps TRBD2 (7 bases). V was cut by 6 bases and J by 5 bases, with 25 bases left in between. In germline, CDR1 is LNHDA, CDR2 SQIVND (reference sequence). CDR3 length: 18 residues. This CDR3 is CASSTPGAGVVGTGELFF. The CDR3, as DNA: TGTGCCAGTAGCACCCCGGGGGCGGGGGTGGTCGGAACCGGGGAGCTGTTTTTT. The entire variable domain, with the rest obtained from reference TRBV19 and TRBJ2-2, is as follows: DGGITQSPKYLFRKEGQNVTLSCEQNLNHDAMYWYRQDPGQGLRLIYYSQIVNDFQKGDIAEGYSVSREKKESFPLTVTSAQKNPTAFYLCASSTPGAGVVGTGELFFGEGSRLTVL.

The gene calls are TRBV6-6 and TRBJ1-4; D unclear. Germline CDR1 MNHNY, CDR2 SVGAGI (reference sequence). The V and J ends lost 6 bases and 6 bases respectively, with 5 bases between them. The CDR3 covers 11 residues. The DNA for the CDR3 is TGTGCCAGCAGACTTGATGAAAAACTGTTTTTT. This encodes CASRLDEKLFF.

The V and J genes are TRBV4-2 and TRBJ2-1; D is possibly TRBD2 (5 bases). The germline V gene has CDR1 LGHNA and CDR2 YNFKEQ. The CDR3 extends over 13 amino acids. V lost 1 base to trimming and J lost 9 bases, with 10 bases between them. The DNA of the CDR3 is TGTGCCAGCAGCCAAGTGAGAGGGAGTGAGCAGTTCTTC. Translation gives CASSQVRGSEQFF.

The chain combines TRBV11-3 with TRBJ2-3, with a possible D match to TRBD2 (6 bases). The CDR3 spans 13 residues. Deletions cut 4 bases from V and 2 bases from J, with 7 bases between. The germline V gene has CDR1 SGHNT and CDR2 YENEEA. CDR3 coding DNA: TGTGCCAGCAGCTCGGGACTCACAGATACGCAGTATTTT. Translating it yields CASSSGLTDTQYF.

The V call is TRBV11-2, the J call TRBJ2-5, with D perhaps matching TRBD2 (6 bases). Per germline, CDR1 SGHAT and CDR2 FQNNGV. Trimming took off 4 bases at V and 5 bases at J, with 14 bases between the two ends. The CDR3 spans 14 residues. CDR3 bases: TGTGCCAGCAGCTCAATCAGCGGGTCGGAGACCCAGTACTTC. Its translation: CASSSISGSETQYF.

The V and J genes are TRBV6-5 and TRBJ1-4; a possible D gene is TRBD1 (6 bases). The CDR3 is 15 residues long. Germline values: CDR1 MNHEY, CDR2 SVGAGI. The V end was cut by 7 bases, the J end by 7 bases, with 19 bases between. The CDR3 nucleotides read TGTGCCAGCACCCTAACGGGGGGGCGCGGTGAAAAACTGTTTTTT. Its protein is CASTLTGGRGEKLFF.

The genes are TRBV6-6 and TRBJ2-2, with D unclear. The CDR3 consists of 14 residues. The ends were cut back, 7 bases at V and 8 bases at J, with 17 bases in the middle. CDR1 MNHNY and CDR2 SVGAGI come from the germline V gene (reference sequence). This chain's CDR3 is CASKSGGGTGELFF. The CDR3 DNA reads as TGTGCCAGCAAGTCCGGCGGCGGCACGGGGGAGCTGTTTTTT.

J is TRBJ1-5 and V is TRBV5-1, with D perhaps TRBD1 (6 bases). CDR3 size: 15 residues. Per the germline V gene, CDR1 is SGHRS and CDR2 is YFSETQ. Trimming took off 3 bases at V and 1 base at J, with 11 bases between the two ends. This chain's CDR3 is CASSWGGGSNQPQHF. CDR3 nucleotides: TGCGCCAGCAGCTGGGGGGGCGGGAGCAATCAGCCCCAGCATTTT.

The rearrangement joins TRBV11-2 to TRBJ2-5; 7 bases are shared with TRBD1. The CDR3 extends over 15 amino acids. CDR1 is SGHAT, CDR2 FQNNGV, per germline. V dropped 3 bases and J dropped 5; count of bases not matched to a gene: 9. The CDR3 nucleotides read TGTGCCAGCAGCTTGGATAGGACAGGACGGGAGACCCAGTACTTC. Its translation: CASSLDRTGRETQYF.

The genes are TRBV24-1 and TRBJ2-3; D is ambiguous. The CDR3 totals 14 residues. Germline values: CDR1 KGHDR, CDR2 SFDVKD. V was clipped by 3 bases and J by 4 bases, with 10 bases between them. The CDR3 nucleotides read TGTGCCACCAGTGATCCGACGCGGCCAGATACGCAGTATTTT. Protein product: CATSDPTRPDTQYF.

The chain links TRBV7-2 to TRBJ2-2; 9 bases line up with TRBD1. CDR3 length: 19 residues. Looked up from germline, CDR1 is SGHTA and CDR2 is FQGNSA. V lost 2 bases and J lost 2; bases outside the gene matches: 12. In nucleotides, the CDR3 is TGTGCCAGCAGCTTACCCTTTCCGGGACAGGGCCTTAACACCGGGGAGCTGTTTTTT. It yields the protein CASSLPFPGQGLNTGELFF.

Only a few counts were recorded for this clone. V and J are TRBV5-5 and TRBJ2-1; weak D call: TRBD2 (5 bases). The CDR3 consists of 13 residues. Germline V gene sequence: CDR1 SGHKS, CDR2 YYEKEE (reference sequence). Trimming cost V 3 bases and J 1 base, with 5 bases left between them. DNA of the CDR3: TGTGCCAGCAGCTGGAGGTCCTACAATGAGCAGTTCTTC. Amino acids: CASSWRSYNEQFF.

This clone was picked up one time. The chain employs TRBV5-1 and TRBJ2-1; 9 bases agree with TRBD1. The CDR3 length is 15 residues. Looked up from germline, CDR1 is SGHRS and CDR2 is YFSETQ. Germline trimming cut 2 bases from V and 4 bases from J; bases unmatched to any gene: 4. This CDR3 reads CASSLEDRGYNEQFF. In DNA form, the CDR3 reads TGCGCCAGCAGCTTAGAGGACAGGGGTTACAATGAGCAGTTCTTC. Drawing the rest from reference TRBV5-1 and TRBJ2-1, the complete variable domain is KAGVTQTPRYLIKTRGQQVTLSCSPISGHRSVSWYQQTPGQGLQFLFEYFSETQRNKGNFPGRFSGRQFSNSRSEMNVSTLELGDSALYLCASSLEDRGYNEQFFGPGTRLTVL.

This chain links TRBV24-1 with TRBJ2-2, with TRBD1 matching 10 bases. Unmatched junction bases numbered 10, after V lost 3 bases and J lost 7 bases. This CDR3 has 17 residues. Looked up from germline, CDR1 is KGHDR and CDR2 is SFDVKD. The CDR3 sequence is CATSDAPGQGRGGELFF. For the CDR3, the DNA is TGTGCCACCAGTGATGCCCCGGGACAGGGGAGGGGCGGGGAGCTGTTTTTT.

The V gene is TRBV19, the J gene TRBJ2-1, with D possibly being TRBD1 (7 bases). The CDR3 is 14 residues long. Trimming stripped 6 bases from V and 4 bases from J, with 13 bases between. Germline-derived CDR1 and CDR2 are LNHDA and SQIVND (reference sequence). CDR3 region: CASSPRDRYNEQFF. The CDR3 nucleotides are TGTGCCAGTAGCCCGCGGGACAGATACAATGAGCAGTTCTTC.

The V and J genes are TRBV2 and TRBJ2-2; tentative D call: TRBD2 (6 bases). V lost 8 bases to trimming and J lost 1 base, with 14 bases between them. Germline assignment: CDR1 SNHLY and CDR2 FYNNEI. The CDR3 has 15 residues. The CDR3 DNA reads TGTGCCAGCGGGGGACGGCGGGGGAACACCGGGGAGCTGTTTTTT. Translated: CASGGRRGNTGELFF.

This chain joins TRBV4-1 and TRBJ1-5; unclear D gene. V shed 0 bases and J shed 6 bases, with 12 bases lying between them. The CDR3 covers 15 residues. Germline V gene lookup returns CDR1 MGHRA and CDR2 YSYEKL. The CDR3 DNA reads TGCGCCAGCAGCCAAGAACCCGGGGTTGTTCAGCCCCAGCATTTT. Translating it yields CASSQEPGVVQPQHF.